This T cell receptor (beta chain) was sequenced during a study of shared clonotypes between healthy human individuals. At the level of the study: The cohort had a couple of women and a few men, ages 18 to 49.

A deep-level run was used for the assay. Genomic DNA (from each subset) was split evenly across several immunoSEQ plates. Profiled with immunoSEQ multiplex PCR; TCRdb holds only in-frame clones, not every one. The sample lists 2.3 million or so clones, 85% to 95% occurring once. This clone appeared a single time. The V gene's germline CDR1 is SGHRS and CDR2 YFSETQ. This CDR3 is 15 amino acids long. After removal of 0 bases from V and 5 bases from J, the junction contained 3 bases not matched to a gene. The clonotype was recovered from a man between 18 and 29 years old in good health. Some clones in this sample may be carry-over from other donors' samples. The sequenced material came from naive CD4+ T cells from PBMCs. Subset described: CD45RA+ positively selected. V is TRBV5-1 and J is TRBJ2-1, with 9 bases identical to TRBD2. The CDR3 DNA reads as TGCGCCAGCAGCTTGGCTAGCGGGGTGCACAATGAGCAGTTCTTC. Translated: CASSLASGVHNEQFF.